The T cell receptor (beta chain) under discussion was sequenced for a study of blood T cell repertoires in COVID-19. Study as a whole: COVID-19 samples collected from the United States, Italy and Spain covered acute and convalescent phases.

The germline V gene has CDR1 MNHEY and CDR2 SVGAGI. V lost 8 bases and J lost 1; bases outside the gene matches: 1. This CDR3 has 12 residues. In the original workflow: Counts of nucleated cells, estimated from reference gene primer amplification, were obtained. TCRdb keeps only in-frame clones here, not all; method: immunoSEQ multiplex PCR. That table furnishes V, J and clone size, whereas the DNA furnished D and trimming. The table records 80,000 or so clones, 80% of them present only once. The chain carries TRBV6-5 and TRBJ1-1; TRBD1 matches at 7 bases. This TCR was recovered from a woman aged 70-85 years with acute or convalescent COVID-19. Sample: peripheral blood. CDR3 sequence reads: CASWTGNTEAFF. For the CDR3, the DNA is TGTGCCAGCTGGACAGGGAACACTGAAGCTTTCTTT.